What follows are 28 T cell receptor beta chains derived from one specimen sequenced in a study of control samples from healthy donors and cancer patients. TCRdb's copy holds only in-frame clones and misses some; the assay was immunoSEQ multiplex PCR. The table lists 85,000 to 100,000 clones, over 90% of them singletons. The sample consisted of blood. These receptors originate from a man in his late teens or twenties in good health.

This chain joins TRBV27 and TRBJ2-7; TRBD1 might be the D (6 bases). This CDR3 region has 15 residues. Germline CDR1 is MNHEY and CDR2 is SMNVEV (reference sequence). Trimming pared 4 bases from V and 3 bases from J, leaving 16 bases between. In DNA form, the CDR3 reads TGTGCCAGCAGTTATCAAGGGGGTGTGAACTACGAGCAGTACTTC. It is translated as CASSYQGGVNYEQYF.

In its sample, this clone was seen once. The CDR3 region has the DNA TGTGCCTGGAGTGTACCGGGCGTAAACACCATATATTTT. Translating it yields CAWSVPGVNTIYF. V usage is TRBV30 and J usage is TRBJ1-3; no clear D gene. The CDR3 is 13 amino acids. Trimming cost V 0 bases and J 6 bases, with 9 bases left between them. CDR1 is GTSNPN, CDR2 SVGIG, per germline (reference sequence).

The genes are TRBV6-5 and TRBJ1-1, with D hard to call. The CDR3 extends over 13 amino acids. The V gene's germline CDR1 is MNHEY and CDR2 SVGAGI. Trimming removed 8 bases from V and 0 bases from J, with 10 bases in between. CDR3 residues: CASLDYLNTEAFF. CDR3 DNA: TGTGCCAGCCTCGACTATCTGAACACTGAAGCTTTCTTT.

This chain uses TRBV7-9 with TRBJ1-1, with D perhaps TRBD1 (5 bases). The length of the CDR3 is 13 residues. V lost 0 bases and J 3 bases, leaving 5 bases between the germline ends. Germline CDR1 SEHNR, CDR2 FQNEAQ (reference sequence). The CDR3 here is CASSLAGDTEAFF. In DNA form, the CDR3 reads TGTGCCAGCAGCTTAGCAGGGGACACTGAAGCTTTCTTT.

The chain links TRBV4-2 to TRBJ1-4; D is uncertain. Germline values: CDR1 LGHNA, CDR2 YNFKEQ. This CDR3 comprises 16 residues. Trimming removed 0 bases at V and 2 bases at J, with 10 bases between. CDR3 nucleotide sequence: TGTGCCAGCAGCCAAGATGTGGATCGTACTAATGAAAAACTGTTTTTT. This gives the protein CASSQDVDRTNEKLFF.

The CDR3 reads CASSPLGEGVLGNTEAFF. The CDR3 region has the DNA TGTGCCAGCAGCCCACTCGGGGAGGGGGTATTAGGGAACACTGAAGCTTTCTTT. J is TRBJ1-1 and V is TRBV5-6; possible D gene TRBD1, 6 bases. Looked up from germline, CDR1 is SGHDT and CDR2 is YYEEEE. The CDR3 spans 18 residues. V was trimmed by 4 bases and J by 1 base, leaving 23 bases between them.

The rearrangement uses TRBV6-5 and TRBJ1-1; maybe TRBD1 (6 bases). The length of the CDR3 is 15 residues. The ends were cut back, 5 bases at V and 6 bases at J, with 19 bases in the middle. Germline CDR1 MNHEY, CDR2 SVGAGI. DNA of the CDR3: TGTGCCAGCAGTACTACCCCTGGGGGGCTCGCTGAAGCTTTCTTT. It translates to CASSTTPGGLAEAFF.

The V gene is TRBV19, the J gene TRBJ2-5; 8 bases agree with TRBD1. Germline V gene data show CDR1 as LNHDA and CDR2 as SQIVND (reference sequence). The V gene end was trimmed by 5 bases and the J gene end by 5 bases; junction bases not matched to a gene: 7. The CDR3 spans 14 residues. CDR3 nucleotide sequence: TGTGCCAGTAGTCCACGGACAGGGTGGGAGACCCAGTACTTC. This encodes CASSPRTGWETQYF.

The chain recombines TRBV29-1 with TRBJ2-7; TRBD1 matches at 9 bases. The CDR3 extends over 12 amino acids. After removal of 6 bases from V and 3 bases from J, the junction contained 3 bases not matched to a gene. Germline values: CDR1 SQVTM, CDR2 ANQGSEA. CDR3 nucleotides: TGCAGCGTGGACAGGGGAGACTACGAGCAGTACTTC. It encodes CSVDRGDYEQYF.

This rearrangement joins TRBV30 to TRBJ1-2; the match to TRBD1 covers 7 bases. V was pared by 3 bases and J by 7 bases, with 5 bases of the junction left unmatched. The CDR3 spans 12 residues. Germline loops: CDR1 GTSNPN, CDR2 SVGIG (reference sequence). The CDR3 protein is CAWSTGAGGYTF. DNA for the CDR3: TGTGCCTGGAGCACAGGGGCGGGTGGCTACACCTTC.

The rearrangement links TRBV5-6 to TRBJ1-5; possibly TRBD1 for D (5 bases). The germline V gene has CDR1 SGHDT and CDR2 YYEEEE. V was shortened by 1 base and J by 4 bases, with 9 bases between the two germline ends. The CDR3 sequence is 14 residues long. The CDR3 bases are TGTGCCAGCAGCTTGTGGGGCGTGAATCAGCCCCAGCATTTT. Amino acid sequence: CASSLWGVNQPQHF.

The gene calls are TRBV6-5 and TRBJ2-7; D possibly corresponds to TRBD1 (6 bases). The V gene's germline CDR1 is MNHEY and CDR2 SVGAGI. The CDR3 extends over 13 amino acids. CDR3 in amino acids: CAGRGQPTYEQYF. The CDR3 DNA reads TGTGCGGGTCGAGGACAGCCCACCTACGAGCAGTACTTC.

V gene TRBV7-2 combines with J gene TRBJ1-5; D call uncertain. Trimming cost V 1 base and J 4 bases, with 14 bases left between them. This CDR3 is 16 amino acids long. Looked up from germline, CDR1 is SGHTA and CDR2 is FQGNSA. The DNA for the CDR3 is TGTGCCAGCAGCTTAGTGGCGGGCCAAGGGAATCAGCCCCAGCATTTT. Translation: CASSLVAGQGNQPQHF.

The V call is TRBV7-9, the J call TRBJ2-7; D unclear. This CDR3 has 12 amino acids. V was trimmed by 2 bases and J by 6 bases, leaving 8 bases between them. CDR1 and CDR2 (germline): SEHNR, FQNEAQ (reference sequence). CDR3 sequence (DNA): TGTGCCAGCAGCTTAAGTTCGGGCGAGCAGTACTTC. Translating it yields CASSLSSGEQYF. The whole variable domain, remainder taken from reference TRBV7-9 and TRBJ2-7, is DTGVSQNPRHKITKRGQNVTFRCDPISEHNRLYWYRQTLGQGPEFLTYFQNEAQLEKSRLLSDRFSAERPKGSFSTLEIQRTEQGDSAMYLCASSLSSGEQYFGPGTRLTVT.

This chain links TRBV4-2 with TRBJ2-3; 14 positions agree with TRBD2. Germline V lookup: CDR1 LGHNA, CDR2 YNFKEQ. The CDR3 runs to 19 residues. J gave up 6 bases and V 4 bases, and 15 bases lay outside the gene matches. For the CDR3, the DNA is TGTGCCAGCAGCCTCGTCGCCGGGACTAGCGGGAGAGCGGCCGATACGCAGTATTTT. Translated, it gives CASSLVAGTSGRAADTQYF.

The chain links TRBV4-2 to TRBJ2-4; unclear D gene. CDR1 is LGHNA, CDR2 YNFKEQ, per germline. Trimming removed 3 bases from V and 0 bases from J, with 9 bases in between. The CDR3 totals 15 residues. The DNA for the CDR3 is TGTGCCAGCAGCCAGGCAGCTTTAGCCAAAAACATTCAGTACTTC. Protein sequence: CASSQAALAKNIQYF.

V usage is TRBV19 and J usage is TRBJ2-1, with TRBD2 matching 12 bases. The CDR3 is 13 amino acids. The germline CDR1 and CDR2 sequences are LNHDA and SQIVND (reference sequence). The CDR3 coding sequence is TGTGCTAGCGGGACTAGCGGGTACAATGAGCAGTTCTTC. Translated: CASGTSGYNEQFF.

The chain couples TRBV6-1 to TRBJ1-2, with TRBD1 matching 8 bases. V lost 1 base to trimming and J lost 4 bases; unmatched junction nucleotides: 5. The length of the CDR3 is 15 residues. Germline lookup yields CDR1 MNHNS and CDR2 SASEGT. The CDR3 DNA reads TGTGCCAGCAGTGAAGTCCAGGGGGCTAGCTATGGCTACACCTTC. Translation gives CASSEVQGASYGYTF.

The V gene is TRBV27, the J gene TRBJ1-1; D uncertain. The CDR3 extends over 14 amino acids. CDR1 and CDR2 (germline): MNHEY, SMNVEV (reference sequence). Trimming took 2 bases from V and 1 from J, leaving 8 bases between them. As DNA, the CDR3 is TGTGCCAGCAGTTTAGGGTACAGGAACACTGAAGCTTTCTTT. It yields the protein CASSLGYRNTEAFF.

This rearrangement joins TRBV9 to TRBJ2-7; TRBD2 aligns across 9 bases. The V and J ends lost 4 bases and 7 bases, in that order; junction bases with no gene match: 12. Germline values: CDR1 SGDLS, CDR2 YYNGEE. The CDR3 is 15 residues long. The CDR3 DNA follows: TGTGCCAGCAGCCCGTCGAGTAGCGGGAGAGGGGAGCAGTACTTC. Translated, it gives CASSPSSSGRGEQYF.

This clone was picked up a small number of times. This sequence joins TRBV6-1 and TRBJ2-5, with 7 bases fitting TRBD2. Germline assignment: CDR1 MNHNS and CDR2 SASEGT. V was clipped by 0 bases and J by 4 bases; unmatched bases: 8. The CDR3 loop spans 16 amino acids. The CDR3: CASSEAAGGGGETQYF. The CDR3 region has the DNA TGTGCCAGCAGTGAAGCCGCGGGTGGGGGGGGAGAGACCCAGTACTTC.

This clone was counted a single time. V and J are TRBV6-5 and TRBJ2-3; D might be TRBD1 (5 bases). Trimming shortened V by 0 bases and J by 0 bases, and 10 bases separated the two germline ends. CDR3 size: 16 residues. Germline values: CDR1 MNHEY, CDR2 SVGAGI. This CDR3 is CASSYSTEPSTDTQYF. The CDR3 bases are TGTGCCAGCAGTTACTCGACAGAGCCTAGCACAGATACGCAGTATTTT.

The V and J genes are TRBV27 and TRBJ2-7, with D maybe TRBD2 (6 bases). CDR1 and CDR2 (germline): MNHEY, SMNVEV (reference sequence). Trimming left V 5 bases short and J 7 bases short, with 15 bases between. This CDR3 has 13 residues. CDR3 nucleotides: TGTGCCAGCAGTAGAGGCGGGACGCTGGAGCAGTACTTC. As protein: CASSRGGTLEQYF.

CDR3 amino acids: CASSHSGGRRTDTQYF. The CDR3 DNA sequence: TGTGCCAGCAGCCATTCCGGCGGGAGGCGGACAGATACGCAGTATTTT. V gene TRBV3-1 (or the pseudogene TRBV3-2) combines with J gene TRBJ2-3, with TRBD2 matching 8 bases. The V gene end was trimmed by 3 bases and the J gene end by 3 bases; junction bases not matched to a gene: 8. Per the germline V gene, CDR1 is LGHDT and CDR2 is YNNKEL (reference sequence). This CDR3 contains 16 residues.

Concerning this clone itself: Other DNA sequences in the sample encode the same CDR3. This chain connects TRBV6-4 to TRBJ2-3; D is perhaps TRBD1 (6 bases). Trimming took 2 bases from V and 0 from J, leaving 6 bases between them. The CDR3 sequence is 14 residues long. Germline values: CDR1 MRHNA, CDR2 SNTAGT. In DNA, the CDR3 is TGTGCCAGCAGTGACGGGACAAGCACAGATACGCAGTATTTT. Encoded protein: CASSDGTSTDTQYF.

V usage is TRBV7-9 and J usage is TRBJ1-1, with unresolved D. From germline, CDR1 is SEHNR and CDR2 FQNEAQ (reference sequence). The CDR3 totals 15 residues. V was shortened by 1 base and J by 5 bases, with 14 bases between the two germline ends. The CDR3 protein is CASSLGGGGETEAFF. CDR3 bases: TGTGCCAGCAGCTTAGGCGGCGGTGGGGAAACTGAAGCTTTCTTT.

J is TRBJ2-1 and V is TRBV27; unclear D gene. V was cut by 0 bases and J by 5 bases, with 8 bases left in between. Germline V CDR1 and CDR2: MNHEY, SMNVEV (reference sequence). The CDR3 consists of 14 residues. The CDR3 reads CASSLSIGHNEQFF. CDR3 DNA sequence: TGTGCCAGCAGTTTATCCATAGGGCACAATGAGCAGTTCTTC.

The V call is TRBV9, the J call TRBJ1-2; D call uncertain. The germline gives CDR1 SGDLS, CDR2 YYNGEE. This CDR3 spans 11 amino acids. Trimming took 4 bases from V and 4 from J, leaving 5 bases between them. The CDR3 DNA reads TGTGCCAGCAGCAATGTCTATGGCTACACCTTC. It yields the protein CASSNVYGYTF.